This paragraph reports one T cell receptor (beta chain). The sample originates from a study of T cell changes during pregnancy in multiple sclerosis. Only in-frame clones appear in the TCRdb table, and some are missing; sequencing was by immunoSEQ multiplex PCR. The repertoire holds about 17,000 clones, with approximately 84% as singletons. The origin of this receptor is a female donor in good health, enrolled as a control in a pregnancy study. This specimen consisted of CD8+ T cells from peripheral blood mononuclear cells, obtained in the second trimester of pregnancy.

DNA for the CDR3: TGTGCCAGCAGGGCGGCTCTTAATTCACCCCTCCACTTT. This encodes CASRAALNSPLHF. This chain joins TRBV28 and TRBJ1-6; no definite D call. The CDR3 consists of 13 residues. The germline V gene encodes CDR1 MDHEN and CDR2 SYDVKM. V lost 6 bases to trimming and J lost 6 bases, with 9 bases between them.